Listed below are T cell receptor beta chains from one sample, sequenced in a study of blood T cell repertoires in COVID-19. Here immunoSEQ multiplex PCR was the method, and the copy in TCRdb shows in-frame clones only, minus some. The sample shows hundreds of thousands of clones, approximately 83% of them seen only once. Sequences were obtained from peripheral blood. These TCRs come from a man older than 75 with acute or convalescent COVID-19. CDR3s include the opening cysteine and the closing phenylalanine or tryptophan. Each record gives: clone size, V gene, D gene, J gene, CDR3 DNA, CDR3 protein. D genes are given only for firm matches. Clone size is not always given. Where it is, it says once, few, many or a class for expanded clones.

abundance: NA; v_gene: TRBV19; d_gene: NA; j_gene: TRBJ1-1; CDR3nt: TGTGCCAGTAGTATCACAAACACTGAAGCTTTCTTT; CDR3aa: CASSITNTEAFF
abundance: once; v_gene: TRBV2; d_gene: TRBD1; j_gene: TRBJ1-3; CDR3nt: TGTGCCAGCAGAAGGAGGACAGGGGGCTCTGGAAACACCATATATTTT; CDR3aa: CASRRRTGGSGNTIYF
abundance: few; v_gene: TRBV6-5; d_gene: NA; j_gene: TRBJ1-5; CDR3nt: TGTGCCAGCAGGACCACAGGTCTTAGCAATCAGCCCCAGCATTTT; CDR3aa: CASRTTGLSNQPQHF
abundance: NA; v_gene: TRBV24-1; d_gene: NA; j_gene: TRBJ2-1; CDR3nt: TGTGCCACCAGTGATTTAAACACCCGCTCCTACAATGAGCAGTTCTTC; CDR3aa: CATSDLNTRSYNEQFF
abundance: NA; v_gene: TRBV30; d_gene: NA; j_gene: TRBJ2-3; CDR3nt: TGTGCCTGGAGTTTAGCAGCAGATACGCAGTATTTT; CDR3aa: CAWSLAADTQYF
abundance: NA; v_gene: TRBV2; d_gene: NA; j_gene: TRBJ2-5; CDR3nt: TGTGCCACCCGGCGGGACAGCCAAGAGACCCAGTACTTC; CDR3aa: CATRRDSQETQYF
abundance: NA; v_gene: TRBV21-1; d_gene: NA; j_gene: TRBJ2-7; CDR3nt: TGTGCCAGCATCCAAAGGGGCAGTTTAGGGGAGCAGTACTTC; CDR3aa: CASIQRGSLGEQYF
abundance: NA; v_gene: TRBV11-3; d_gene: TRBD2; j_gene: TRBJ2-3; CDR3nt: TGTGCCAGCAGCTTTAATAGCGGGAAGCAGTATTTT; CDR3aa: CASSFNSGKQYF
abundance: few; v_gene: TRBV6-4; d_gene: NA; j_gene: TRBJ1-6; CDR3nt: TGTGCCAGCAGTGATCCCTCCGGTTCACCCCTCCACTTT; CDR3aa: CASSDPSGSPLHF
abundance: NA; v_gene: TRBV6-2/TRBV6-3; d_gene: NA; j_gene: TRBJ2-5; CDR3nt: TGTGCCAGCAGCCCTGTCGGAGCGGGCCACCATCACCAGTACTTC; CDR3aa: CASSPVGAGHHHQYF
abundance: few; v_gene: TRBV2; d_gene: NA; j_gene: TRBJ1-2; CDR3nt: TGTGCCAGCAGTGACTGGGGACTCTATGGCTACACCTTC; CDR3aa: CASSDWGLYGYTF
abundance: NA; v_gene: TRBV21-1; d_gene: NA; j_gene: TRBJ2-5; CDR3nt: TGTGCCAGCAGCAAAGGACTCCAAGGGACCCAGTACTTC; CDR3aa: CASSKGLQGTQYF
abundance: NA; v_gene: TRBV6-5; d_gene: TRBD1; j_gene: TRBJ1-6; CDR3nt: TGTGCCAGCAGGTCAGACAGGGGGCGGAATTCACCCCTCCACTTT; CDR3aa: CASRSDRGRNSPLHF
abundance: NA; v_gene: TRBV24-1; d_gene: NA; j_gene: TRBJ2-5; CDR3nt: TGTGCCACCAGTGGTGGGGGCGCCGGGTTGGAGACCCAGTACTTC; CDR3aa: CATSGGGAGLETQYF
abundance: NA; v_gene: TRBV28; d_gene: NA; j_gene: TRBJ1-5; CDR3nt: TGTGCCAGCAGTTTGGCGGGGGTGGGCAATCAGCCCCAGCATTTT; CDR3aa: CASSLAGVGNQPQHF
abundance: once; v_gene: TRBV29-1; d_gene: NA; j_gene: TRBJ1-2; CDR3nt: TGCAGCGTTGATCGGCAGGGCGACGGCTATGGCTACACCTTC; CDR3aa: CSVDRQGDGYGYTF
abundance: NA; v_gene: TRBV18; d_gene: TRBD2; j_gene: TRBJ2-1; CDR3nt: TGTGCCAGCTCACCTCGAGCGGGAGAGTACAATGAGCAGTTCTTC; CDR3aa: CASSPRAGEYNEQFF
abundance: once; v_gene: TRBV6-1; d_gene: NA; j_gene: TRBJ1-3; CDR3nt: TGTGCCAGCAGTGAAGCTGAGTATAGGGGTGGAAACACCATATATTTT; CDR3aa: CASSEAEYRGGNTIYF
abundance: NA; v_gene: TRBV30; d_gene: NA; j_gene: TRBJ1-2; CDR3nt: TGTGCCTGGACGTGGCCGCCTAACTATGGCTACACCTTC; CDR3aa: CAWTWPPNYGYTF
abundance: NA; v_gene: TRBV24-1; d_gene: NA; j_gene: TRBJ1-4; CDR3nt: TGTGCCACCAGTGGTTCCTCCGGGGAAAAACTGTTTTTT; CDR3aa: CATSGSSGEKLFF
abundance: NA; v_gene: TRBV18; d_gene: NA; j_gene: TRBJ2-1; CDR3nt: TGTGCCAGCTCACGGGGGGGGACACAACCCTACAATGAGCAGTTCTTC; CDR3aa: CASSRGGTQPYNEQFF
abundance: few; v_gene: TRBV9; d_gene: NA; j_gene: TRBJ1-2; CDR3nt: TGTGCCAGCAGCACTCGTCCCCTGCGGTCTAACTATGGCTACACCTTC; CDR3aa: CASSTRPLRSNYGYTF
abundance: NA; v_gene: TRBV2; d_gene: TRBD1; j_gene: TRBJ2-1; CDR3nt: TGTGCCAGCAGGTCGGGGACAGGGAGGTACAATGAGCAGTTCTTC; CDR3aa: CASRSGTGRYNEQFF
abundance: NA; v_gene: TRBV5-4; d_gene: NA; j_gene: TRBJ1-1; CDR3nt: TGTGCCAGCAGCTTGGCAGGGAACACTGAAGCTTTCTTT; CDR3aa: CASSLAGNTEAFF
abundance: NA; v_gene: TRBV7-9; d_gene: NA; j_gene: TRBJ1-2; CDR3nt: TGTGCCAGCAGCTTTTTTAATGGCTACACCTTC; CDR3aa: CASSFFNGYTF
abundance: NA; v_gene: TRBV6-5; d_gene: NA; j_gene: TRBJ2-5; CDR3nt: TGTGCCAGCAGTAGGTGGCACTATCAAGAGACCCAGTACTTC; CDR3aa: CASSRWHYQETQYF
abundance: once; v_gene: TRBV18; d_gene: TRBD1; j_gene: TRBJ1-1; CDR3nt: TGTGCCAGCTCAGGGAGGACAGGGGGCACCACTGAAGCTTTCTTT; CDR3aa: CASSGRTGGTTEAFF
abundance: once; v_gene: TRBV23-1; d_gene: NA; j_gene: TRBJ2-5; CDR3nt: TGCGCCAGCAGTCAAAACGTCGGGGTCCAAGAGACCCAGTACTTC; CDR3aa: CASSQNVGVQETQYF
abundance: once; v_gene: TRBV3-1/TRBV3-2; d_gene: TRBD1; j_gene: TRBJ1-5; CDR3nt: TGTGCCAGCAGCCAATCGGGACAGGGAAGGCAGCCCCAGCATTTT; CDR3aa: CASSQSGQGRQPQHF
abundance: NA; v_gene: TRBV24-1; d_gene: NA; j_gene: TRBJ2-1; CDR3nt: TGTGCCACCAGTGATCCCACAGGTAACAATGAGCAGTTCTTC; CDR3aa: CATSDPTGNNEQFF
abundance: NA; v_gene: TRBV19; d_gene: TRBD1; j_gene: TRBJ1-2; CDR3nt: TGTGCCAGTAGTACCACGACAGGGGTGAACTATGGCTACACCTTC; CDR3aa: CASSTTTGVNYGYTF
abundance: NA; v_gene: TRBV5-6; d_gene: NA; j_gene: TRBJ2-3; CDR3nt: TGTGCCAGCAGCTTGGGGGCTAGCATCACAGATACGCAGTATTTT; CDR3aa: CASSLGASITDTQYF
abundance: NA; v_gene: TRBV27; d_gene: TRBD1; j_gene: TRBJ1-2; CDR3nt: TGTGCCAGCAGCTTAGGAGACAGGGCTCGTGGCTACACCTTC; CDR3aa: CASSLGDRARGYTF
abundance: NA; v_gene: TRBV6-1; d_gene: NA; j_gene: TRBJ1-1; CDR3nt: TGTGCCAGCGGTGACAGTTTGAACACTGAAGCTTTCTTT; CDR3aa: CASGDSLNTEAFF
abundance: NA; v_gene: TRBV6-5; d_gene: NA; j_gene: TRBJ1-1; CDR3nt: TGTGCCAGCAGACTATACAGGGACACTGAAGCTTTCTTT; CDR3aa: CASRLYRDTEAFF
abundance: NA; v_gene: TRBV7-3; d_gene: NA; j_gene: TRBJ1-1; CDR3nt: TGTGCCAGCAGCCTTAATAAGAACACTGAAGCTTTCTTT; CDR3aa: CASSLNKNTEAFF
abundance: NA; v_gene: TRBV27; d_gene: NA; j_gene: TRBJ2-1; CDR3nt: TGTGCCAGCAGTTTAGTATGGCCGGGCAATGAGCAGTTCTTC; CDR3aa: CASSLVWPGNEQFF
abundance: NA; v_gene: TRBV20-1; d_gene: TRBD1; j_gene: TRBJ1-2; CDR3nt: TGCAGTGCTAGTCAGACGGGACAGGGGAGCTATGGCTACACCTTC; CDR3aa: CSASQTGQGSYGYTF
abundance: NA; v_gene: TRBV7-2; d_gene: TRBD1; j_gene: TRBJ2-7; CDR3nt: TGTGCCAGCAGCTTAGTGGTCAGGGGGCCTCACGAGCAGTACTTC; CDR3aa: CASSLVVRGPHEQYF
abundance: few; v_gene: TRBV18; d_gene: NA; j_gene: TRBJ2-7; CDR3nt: TGTGCCAGCTCACAACAGGCGAGCTCCTACGAGCAGTACTTC; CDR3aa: CASSQQASSYEQYF
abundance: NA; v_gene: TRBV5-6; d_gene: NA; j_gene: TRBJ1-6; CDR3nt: TGTGCCAGCCGACGTCGGAGCTCCTATAATTCACCCCTCCACTTT; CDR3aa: CASRRRSSYNSPLHF
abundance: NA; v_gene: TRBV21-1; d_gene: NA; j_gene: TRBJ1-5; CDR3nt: TGTGCCAGCAGCAAAGGTCGGGGAAATCAGCCCCAGCATTTT; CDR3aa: CASSKGRGNQPQHF
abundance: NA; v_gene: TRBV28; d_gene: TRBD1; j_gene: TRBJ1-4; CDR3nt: TGTGCCAGCAGTTTCTGGGGACAGAAGGAAAAACTGTTTTTT; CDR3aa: CASSFWGQKEKLFF
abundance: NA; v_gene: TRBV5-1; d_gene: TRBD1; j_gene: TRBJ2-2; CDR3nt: TGCGCCAGCAGCACCCGACAGGGGGCCACCGGGGAGCTGTTTTTT; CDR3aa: CASSTRQGATGELFF
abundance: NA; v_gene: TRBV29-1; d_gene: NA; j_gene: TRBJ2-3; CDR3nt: TGCAGCCAGCGAGGTCCCACAGATACGCAGTATTTT; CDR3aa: CSQRGPTDTQYF
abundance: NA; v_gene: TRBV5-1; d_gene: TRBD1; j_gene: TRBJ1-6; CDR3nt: TGCGCCAGCAGCTTACAGGGGCCCGGTAATTCACCCCTCCACTTT; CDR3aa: CASSLQGPGNSPLHF
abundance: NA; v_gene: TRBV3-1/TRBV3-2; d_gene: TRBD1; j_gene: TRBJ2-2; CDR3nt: TGTGCCAGCAGCCATACAGGGGCGAACACCGGGGAGCTGTTTTTT; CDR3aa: CASSHTGANTGELFF
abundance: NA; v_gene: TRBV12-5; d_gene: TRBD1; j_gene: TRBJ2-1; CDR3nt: TGTGCTAGTGGTTTGGGGACAGGGTATAGTGAGCAGTTCTTC; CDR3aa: CASGLGTGYSEQFF
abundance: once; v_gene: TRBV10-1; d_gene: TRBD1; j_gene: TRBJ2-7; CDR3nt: TGCGCCAGCAGTACCCGTCGGGACAGCTACGAGCAGTACTTC; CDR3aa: CASSTRRDSYEQYF